Following are 10 T cell receptor beta chains from one sample sequenced in a study of T cell responses to AZD1222 COVID-19 vaccine (dated by TCRdb to the early 2020s). Receptor libraries were prepared by the immunoSEQ multiplex PCR assay. Here the immuneACCESS table is served through TCRdb, limited to in-frame sequences with V and J called. Missing clones are a known gap in these copies; in checked studies unresolved V genes cover under half, and the rest lacks a known reason. The sample table lists about 130,000 clones, under 95% of them with a count of one. The ten largest clonotypes hold under 3.5% of the sample. The time point label, as the study defines it: baseline before first vaccination. Here the sequenced sample was peripheral blood, taken on day 0 of AZD1222 vaccination. The receptor source for this set is an adult in good health.

The chain couples TRBV10-3 to TRBJ2-1, with 14 bases identical to TRBD2. V gave up 2 bases and J gave up 6 bases; unmatched junction bases: 0. Per the germline V gene, CDR1 is ENHRY and CDR2 is SYGVKD. The CDR3 has 15 residues. CDR3 DNA sequence: TGTGCCATCAGTGAGGGGACTAGCGGGGGCAATGAGCAGTTCTTC. It codes for CAISEGTSGGNEQFF.

V gene TRBV9 combines with J gene TRBJ2-2, with 8 bases lining up with TRBD2. CDR1 is SGDLS and CDR2 is YYNGEE in the germline V gene. The CDR3 consists of 15 residues. The trim removed 1 base at V and 6 bases at J, leaving 5 bases unmatched. Here the CDR3 reads CASSVMGLDSGELFF. The CDR3 coding sequence is TGTGCCAGCAGCGTAATGGGACTAGATTCCGGGGAGCTGTTTTTT.

This chain joins TRBV28 and TRBJ2-1, with D uncertain. Trimming removed 2 bases from V and 8 bases from J, with 4 bases in between. Germline CDR1 is MDHEN and CDR2 is SYDVKM. The CDR3 has 11 residues. The CDR3 loop is CASSLGYEQFF. The CDR3 nucleotides read TGTGCCAGCAGTTTAGGCTATGAGCAGTTCTTC.

For the CDR3, the DNA is TGTGCCAGTAGTATAACGCAAGGGGGCTACAATGAGCAGTTCTTC. Amino acid sequence: CASSITQGGYNEQFF. The V gene is TRBV19, the J gene TRBJ2-1; the D gene is possibly TRBD1 (6 bases). Germline V gives CDR1 LNHDA, CDR2 SQIVND (reference sequence). Trimming took off 2 bases at V and 3 bases at J, with 11 bases between the two ends. The CDR3 spans 15 residues.

The rearrangement links TRBV28 to TRBJ1-2; TRBD1 is a possible D gene (5 bases). The CDR3 sequence is 13 residues long. V gave up 3 bases and J gave up 4 bases, with 9 bases separating them. Germline V gene lookup returns CDR1 MDHEN and CDR2 SYDVKM. The CDR3 DNA reads TGTGCCAGCAGTTTTGCTGGGGCCTATGGCTACACCTTC. As protein: CASSFAGAYGYTF.

V is TRBV5-1 and J is TRBJ2-7; the match to TRBD2 covers 14 bases. The CDR3 loop spans 15 amino acids. J lost 2 bases, V lost 5 bases, and 3 bases had no gene match. Germline CDR1 reads SGHRS; CDR2 reads YFSETQ. As DNA, the CDR3 is TGCGCCAGCAGGACTAGCGGGAGGGCCACCTACGAGCAGTACTTC. Encoded protein: CASRTSGRATYEQYF.

The chain carries TRBV18 and TRBJ1-3; no clear D. Trimming stripped 2 bases from V and 1 base from J, with 12 bases between. CDR3 length: 16 amino acids. From germline, CDR1 is KGHSH and CDR2 LQKENI. This CDR3 is CASSPIGRTSGNTIYF. For the CDR3, the DNA is TGTGCCAGCTCACCAATTGGACGGACTTCTGGAAACACCATATATTTT.

V usage is TRBV5-1 and J usage is TRBJ2-7, with 9 positions matching TRBD1. CDR1 is SGHRS and CDR2 is YFSETQ in the germline V gene. The CDR3 length is 17 residues. V was pared by 4 bases and J by 7 bases, with 18 bases of the junction left unmatched. The CDR3, as DNA: TGCGCCAGCAGCGCATTACAGGGACAGGGAAAGTCACTGGAGCAGTACTTC. Translating gives CASSALQGQGKSLEQYF.

This chain links TRBV6-2 or TRBV6-3 with TRBJ2-2; possible D gene TRBD2, 6 bases. The CDR3 runs 14 residues. Germline V CDR1 and CDR2: MNHEY, SVGEGT. The V end was cut by 5 bases, the J end by 6 bases, with 13 bases between. The CDR3 loop reads CASSRSGVSGELFF. In nucleotides, the CDR3 is TGTGCCAGCAGTAGATCGGGAGTGTCCGGGGAGCTGTTTTTT.

The gene calls are TRBV2 and TRBJ1-1; 8 bases fit TRBD1. The V gene end was trimmed by 5 bases and the J gene end by 1 base; junction bases not matched to a gene: 3. The CDR3 is made up of 14 amino acids. From germline, CDR1 is SNHLY and CDR2 FYNNEI. The CDR3 DNA reads TGTGCCAGCAGTTGGACAGGGACGAACACTGAAGCTTTCTTT. Its protein is CASSWTGTNTEAFF.